A selection of T cell receptor beta chains follows, all from one sample in a study of T cell changes during pregnancy in multiple sclerosis. Here immunoSEQ multiplex PCR was the method, and the copy in TCRdb shows in-frame clones only, minus some. The table includes about 93,000 clones, around 94% detected once. The source was peripheral blood, collected after pregnancy. These receptors originate from a female donor with multiple sclerosis, enrolled in a pregnancy study. The CDR3 runs from the conserved cysteine through the conserved F or W. D genes are given only for firm matches. Expanded clones are given a class, and other clones once, few, many or no size at all.

J: TRBJ1-5; size: .; V: TRBV28; D: TRBD1; DNA: TGTGCCAGCAGTCTTTACAGGGGTAATCAGCCCCAGCATTTT; CDR3: CASSLYRGNQPQHF
J: TRBJ1-2; size: few; V: TRBV11-2; D: .; DNA: TGTGCCAGCAGCAGCACAGGGAGCTCGTTAGTTGGCTACACCTTC; CDR3: CASSSTGSSLVGYTF
J: TRBJ2-5; size: .; V: TRBV2; D: .; DNA: TGTGCCAGCAGGGAGGGCTGGGACGAGACCCAGTACTTC; CDR3: CASREGWDETQYF
J: TRBJ2-5; size: .; V: TRBV18; D: .; DNA: TGTGCCAGCTCATTATCGGAAGAGACCCAGTACTTC; CDR3: CASSLSEETQYF
J: TRBJ1-1; size: .; V: TRBV6-5; D: TRBD1; DNA: TGTGCCAGCAGTTCCGACAGGGGGACGGACACTGAAGCTTTCTTT; CDR3: CASSSDRGTDTEAFF
J: TRBJ2-1; size: .; V: TRBV5-8; D: .; DNA: TGTGCCAGCAGCCCTGAGCCGGGACTCCCTAACGATGAGCAGTTCTTC; CDR3: CASSPEPGLPNDEQFF
J: TRBJ1-5; size: .; V: TRBV6-5; D: .; DNA: TGTGCCAGCAGACGAGGCACTCAGCCCCAGCATTTT; CDR3: CASRRGTQPQHF
J: TRBJ1-2; size: .; V: TRBV11-3; D: .; DNA: TGTGCCAGCAGCTTTGAGGGCCCATTC; CDR3: CASSFEGPF
J: TRBJ2-1; size: once; V: TRBV19; D: TRBD2; DNA: TGTGCCAGTAGCGGACTAGCGGCCTACAATGAGCAGTTCTTC; CDR3: CASSGLAAYNEQFF
J: TRBJ2-1; size: .; V: TRBV5-1; D: TRBD2; DNA: TGCGCCAGCAGTTTGGGGACTAGCGGGTGGAATGAGCAGTTCTTC; CDR3: CASSLGTSGWNEQFF
J: TRBJ2-2; size: .; V: TRBV4-3; D: .; DNA: TGCGCCAGCAGCCCTGAGACTAGGAACACCGGGGAGCTGTTTTTT; CDR3: CASSPETRNTGELFF
J: TRBJ2-7; size: .; V: TRBV4-3; D: TRBD1; DNA: TGCGCCAGCAGCCAAGAGGTGGGACAGGGTGTCTACGAGCAGTACTTC; CDR3: CASSQEVGQGVYEQYF
J: TRBJ1-1; size: .; V: TRBV28; D: .; DNA: TGTGCCAGCACCATGACTACAGGGCCCGGAGGAGCTTTCTTT; CDR3: CASTMTTGPGGAFF
J: TRBJ2-7; size: .; V: TRBV19; D: TRBD1; DNA: TGTGCCAGTAGATCGCGGGGACAGGGAGGTTACGAGCAGTACTTC; CDR3: CASRSRGQGGYEQYF
J: TRBJ1-1; size: .; V: TRBV29-1; D: TRBD1; DNA: TGCAGCGTTGACACAAGACAGGGAAACACTGAAGCTTTCTTT; CDR3: CSVDTRQGNTEAFF
J: TRBJ1-5; size: .; V: TRBV7-2; D: .; DNA: TGTGCCAGCAGCTTGGGTAGGACAGTCCCCGAGCCCCAGCATTTT; CDR3: CASSLGRTVPEPQHF
J: TRBJ2-1; size: .; V: TRBV11-2; D: .; DNA: TGTGCCAGCAGCACCTTTCGCGGGCAGCACAATGAGCAGTTCTTC; CDR3: CASSTFRGQHNEQFF
J: TRBJ2-7; size: once; V: TRBV5-4; D: TRBD1; DNA: TGTGCCAGCAGCCCCGGACAGGACTCCTACGAGCAGTACTTC; CDR3: CASSPGQDSYEQYF
J: TRBJ1-3; size: .; V: TRBV7-2; D: .; DNA: TGTGCCAGCAGCTTAGCGCGCGGCCTGAGCTCTGGAAACACCATATATTTT; CDR3: CASSLARGLSSGNTIYF
J: TRBJ2-2; size: .; V: TRBV5-1; D: TRBD2; DNA: TGCGCCAGCAGCTTGGATAGCGGGGGGGCCGGGAACACCGGGGAGCTGTTTTTT; CDR3: CASSLDSGGAGNTGELFF
J: TRBJ1-5; size: few; V: TRBV4-2; D: .; DNA: TGTGCCAGCAGCCAAGGAGTAGAGGGCAATCAGCCCCAGCATTTT; CDR3: CASSQGVEGNQPQHF
J: TRBJ1-2; size: .; V: TRBV4-1; D: .; DNA: TGCGCCAGCAGCCAAGACAGCGTTGCTAACTATGGCTACACCTTC; CDR3: CASSQDSVANYGYTF
J: TRBJ1-1; size: .; V: TRBV6-4; D: .; DNA: TGTGCCAGCAGTCCCCAGGGAGGTCGTGTGGGCACTGAAGCTTTCTTT; CDR3: CASSPQGGRVGTEAFF
J: TRBJ2-5; size: .; V: TRBV30; D: TRBD1; DNA: TGTGCCTGGGCAGCCGACAGGGGGTACCAAGAGACCCAGTACTTC; CDR3: CAWAADRGYQETQYF
J: TRBJ1-1; size: .; V: TRBV30; D: .; DNA: TGTGCCTGGAAAAAACCGGGACAGAACACTGAAGCTTTCTTT; CDR3: CAWKKPGQNTEAFF
J: TRBJ2-7; size: .; V: TRBV29-1; D: TRBD1; DNA: TGCAGCCTCCATCCCACCCGGGACAGGGGAAGCGAGCAGTACTTC; CDR3: CSLHPTRDRGSEQYF